One and the same sample provided the 16 T cell receptor beta chains below, sequenced in a study of PD-1 blockade in classical Hodgkin lymphoma. TCRdb keeps only in-frame clones here, not all; method: immunoSEQ multiplex PCR. Of around 13,000 clones listed, approximately 86% are singletons. After autologous stem cell transplantation all patients relapsed, and prior brentuximab vedotin exposure differed between cohorts. This specimen consisted of peripheral blood mononuclear cells (PBMCs), obtained at baseline. Source of these receptors: a human donor with classical Hodgkin lymphoma.

This chain links TRBV11-2 with TRBJ2-5; D tentatively fits TRBD1 or TRBD2 (5 bases each). Germline CDR1 and CDR2: SGHAT and FQNNGV. Trimming shortened V by 1 base and J by 0 bases, and 6 bases separated the two germline ends. The CDR3 length is 14 residues. CDR3 sequence: CASSLGGYQETQYF. CDR3 DNA: TGTGCCAGCAGCTTAGGGGGGTACCAAGAGACCCAGTACTTC.

The chain links TRBV18 to TRBJ2-7; TRBD2 matches at 8 bases. This CDR3 is 15 amino acids long. Germline values: CDR1 KGHSH, CDR2 LQKENI. Germline trimming cut 5 bases from V and 0 bases from J; bases unmatched to any gene: 6. The CDR3 reads CASSGSAGASYEQYF. In DNA, the CDR3 is TGTGCCAGCTCAGGTTCAGCGGGAGCCTCCTACGAGCAGTACTTC.

J is TRBJ2-1 and V is TRBV6-5; no reliable D call. The CDR3 length is 11 residues. The germline V and J ends were trimmed by 2 bases and 8 bases, with 4 bases remaining between them. CDR1 MNHEY and CDR2 SVGAGI come from the germline V gene. CDR3 region: CASSYGHEQFF. CDR3 in DNA: TGTGCCAGCAGTTACGGACATGAGCAGTTCTTC.

This clone was detected a few times. The chain has TRBV18 and TRBJ1-2; D is undetermined. Between the trimmed V and J ends, which lost 2 bases and 8 bases, there was a span of 15 bases. The CDR3 totals 14 residues. Germline loops: CDR1 KGHSH, CDR2 LQKENI. The CDR3 DNA reads TGTGCCAGCTCACCAACGGATACCTATATCGGCTACACCTTC. The encoded protein is CASSPTDTYIGYTF.

CDR3 residues: CASSDFNYGYTF. CDR3 nucleotide sequence: TGTGCCAGCAGCGACTTTAACTATGGCTACACCTTC. The rearrangement links TRBV6-6 to TRBJ1-2; no firm D call. This CDR3 contains 12 residues. Germline-derived CDR1 and CDR2 are MNHNY and SVGAGI (reference sequence). Trimming took off 6 bases at V and 1 base at J, with 6 bases between the two ends.

The rearrangement joins TRBV5-1 to TRBJ1-1; 8 positions agree with TRBD1. This CDR3 is built from 13 residues. In germline, CDR1 is SGHRS, CDR2 YFSETQ. Losses at the gene ends were 3 bases for V and 3 bases for J; bases not matched to a gene: 1. The CDR3 DNA sequence: TGCGCCAGCAGCTGGGGACAGGACACTGAAGCTTTCTTT. This translates into CASSWGQDTEAFF.

The chain has TRBV7-3 and TRBJ2-5; TRBD2 aligns across 7 bases. J was trimmed by 2 bases and V by 5 bases; bases with no gene match: 11. Germline lookup yields CDR1 SGHTA and CDR2 FQGTGA. The CDR3 is 16 amino acids. The CDR3 reads CASSPEGRAKQETQYF. The CDR3 coding sequence is TGTGCCAGCAGCCCCGAGGGGAGGGCCAAACAAGAGACCCAGTACTTC.

The V call is TRBV6-7, the J call TRBJ2-7, with 8 bases fitting TRBD1. TRBV6-7 is classed as an ORF, of uncertain function. V gave up 5 bases and J gave up 5 bases; unmatched junction bases: 8. The CDR3 is 14 amino acids. The CDR3 protein is CASSDWAGGHEQYF. The DNA for the CDR3 is TGTGCCAGCAGTGATTGGGCAGGGGGCCACGAGCAGTACTTC.

The chain carries TRBV2 and TRBJ2-1; either TRBD1 or TRBD2 may fit D (5 bases each). V lost 10 bases to trimming and J lost 1 base, with 14 bases between them. Germline assignment: CDR1 SNHLY and CDR2 FYNNEI. The CDR3 runs to 14 residues. Written as DNA, the CDR3 is TGTGCCACCTCCAGGGCGGGTTCCTACAATGAGCAGTTCTTC. Encoded protein: CATSRAGSYNEQFF.

In this sample, this clone turned up once. The chain is built from TRBV28 and TRBJ1-1, with no clear D. The ends were cut back, 3 bases at V and 5 bases at J, with 13 bases in the middle. The length of the CDR3 is 14 residues. Germline loops: CDR1 MDHEN, CDR2 SYDVKM. CDR3 in DNA: TGTGCCAGCAGTTTGGTCAGGTATGGAACTGAAGCTTTCTTT. Encoded protein: CASSLVRYGTEAFF.

This chain uses TRBV15 with TRBJ1-4; weak D call: TRBD1 (5 bases). In germline, CDR1 is LNHNV, CDR2 YYDKDF (reference sequence). Trimming removed 4 bases from V and 3 bases from J, with 15 bases in between. This CDR3 is built from 16 residues. CDR3 sequence: CATSMVRGQANEKLFF. In DNA form, the CDR3 reads TGTGCCACCAGCATGGTACGGGGCCAGGCTAATGAAAAACTGTTTTTT.

In its sample, this clone was seen a few times. The rearrangement links TRBV6-5 to TRBJ1-2; D not certain. The ends were cut back, 2 bases at V and 0 bases at J, with 7 bases in the middle. Germline V gene sequence: CDR1 MNHEY, CDR2 SVGAGI. This CDR3 spans 14 amino acids. The CDR3 sequence: CASSYAAPNYGYTF. The DNA for the CDR3 is TGTGCCAGCAGTTACGCGGCTCCTAACTATGGCTACACCTTC.

The V call is TRBV28, the J call TRBJ2-1; 7 bases agree with TRBD2. CDR3 length: 15 amino acids. The V gene's germline CDR1 is MDHEN and CDR2 SYDVKM. After removal of 5 bases from V and 9 bases from J, the junction contained 13 bases not matched to a gene. CDR3 nucleotides: TGTGCCAGCAGTCCCCTTATTGGGGAGGGGACTGAGCAGTTCTTC. Translating gives CASSPLIGEGTEQFF.

This clone appeared once. V gene TRBV30 combines with J gene TRBJ2-3; D unresolved. Germline V gives CDR1 GTSNPN, CDR2 SVGIG (reference sequence). This CDR3 comprises 13 residues. The germline V and J ends were trimmed by 1 base and 5 bases, with 10 bases remaining between them. CDR3 nucleotide sequence: TGTGCCTGGAGTGCCTCGACTGGAGATACGCAGTATTTT. Its protein is CAWSASTGDTQYF.

The chain couples TRBV7-9 to TRBJ1-1; 10 bases agree with TRBD1. J lost 4 bases, V lost 5 bases, and 13 bases had no gene match. Germline assignment: CDR1 SEHNR and CDR2 FQNEAQ (reference sequence). This CDR3 is built from 17 residues. CDR3 sequence reads: CASSLLPDRGLGTEAFF. The DNA for the CDR3 is TGTGCCAGCAGCCTTCTCCCCGACAGGGGGCTGGGCACTGAAGCTTTCTTT. Based on the CDR3 plus reference TRBV7-9 and TRBJ1-1, the full variable domain is DTGVSQNPRHKITKRGQNVTFRCDPISEHNRLYWYRQTLGQGPEFLTYFQNEAQLEKSRLLSDRFSAERPKGSFSTLEIQRTEQGDSAMYLCASSLLPDRGLGTEAFFGQGTRLTVV.

V is TRBV6-6 and J is TRBJ2-1; D unclear. The CDR3 sequence is 14 residues long. Germline CDR1 MNHNY, CDR2 SVGAGI (reference sequence). V gave up 5 bases and J gave up 3 bases, with 11 bases separating them. CDR3 residues: CASSDRALYNEQFF. Written as DNA, the CDR3 is TGTGCCAGCAGTGACCGGGCTCTCTACAATGAGCAGTTCTTC.